These T cell receptor beta chains were read from a single sample in a study of blood T cell repertoires in COVID-19. Profiling relied on immunoSEQ multiplex PCR, and the TCRdb table lists in-frame clones only, not all of them. The repertoire holds around 300,000 clones, around 90% seen once, with around 4.6% in the top ten. The sample was PBMCs or T cells enriched from blood (not recorded which). These receptors were taken from a man aged 25 to 40 who had recovered from COVID-19. Each CDR3 is given with its conserved first and last residue. The order of the fields is CDR3 DNA, CDR3 protein, D gene, CDR3 length, V gene, J gene. D genes are given only for firm matches.

TGTGCCAGCAGCATCAAAACAGGGGCGCTGGGCGGGGAGCTGTTTTTT	CASSIKTGALGGELFF	TRBD1	16	TRBV9	TRBJ2-2
TGTGCCAGCAGTTTTTGGGGGGGCGCGGGGAATGAGCAGTTCTTC	CASSFWGGAGNEQFF	NA	15	TRBV27	TRBJ2-1
TGTGCCAGCAGCTTCGACAGGGGGGCCTATGGCTACACCTTC	CASSFDRGAYGYTF	TRBD1	14	TRBV5-4	TRBJ1-2
TGTGCCAGCAGCTTGGATTTGACAGATCAGCCCCAGCATTTT	CASSLDLTDQPQHF	NA	14	TRBV5-5	TRBJ1-5
TGTGCCAGCAGCTCTGAGGGGACTAGCGGGGTATCAAATGAGCAGTTCTTC	CASSSEGTSGVSNEQFF	TRBD2	17	TRBV11-3	TRBJ2-1
TGTGCCTGGACTAGCGGGGGGGCACCTCAAGAGACCCAGTACTTC	CAWTSGGAPQETQYF	TRBD2	15	TRBV30	TRBJ2-5
TGCGCCAGCAGCTTTCAGGGGGATAATTCACCCCTCCACTTT	CASSFQGDNSPLHF	TRBD1	14	TRBV5-1	TRBJ1-6
TGTGCCAGTAGTCCCCCGAGGACAGGCCATGGCTACACCTTC	CASSPPRTGHGYTF	TRBD1	14	TRBV19	TRBJ1-2
TGTGCCAGCAGTCCCCGGGAAAAATCGTTCAAAGGCCTGTACAATGAGCAGTTCTTC	CASSPREKSFKGLYNEQFF	NA	19	TRBV6-6	TRBJ2-1
TGTGCCAGCAGCTTTGGAGCGGGGAACACTGAAGCTTTCTTT	CASSFGAGNTEAFF	NA	14	TRBV11-1	TRBJ1-1